The present entry profiles one T cell receptor beta chain with its context. Losses at the gene ends were 6 bases for V and 6 bases for J; bases not matched to a gene: 13. CDR3 size: 15 residues. CDR1 is SNHLY and CDR2 is FYNNEI in the germline V gene. The data were taken from a study of control samples from healthy donors and cancer patients. The assay was immunoSEQ multiplex PCR, and TCRdb's table has in-frame clones only and misses some. This table has fewer than 100,000 clones, around 80% appearing once. The chain links TRBV2 to TRBJ1-2, with 7 bases identical to TRBD1. This TCR was recovered from a woman in her fifties or sixties in good health. The specimen sequenced was blood. As DNA, the CDR3 is TGTGCCAGCAGCTCAGTCAGGACAGGTGGGGATGGCTACACCTTC. Its protein is CASSSVRTGGDGYTF.